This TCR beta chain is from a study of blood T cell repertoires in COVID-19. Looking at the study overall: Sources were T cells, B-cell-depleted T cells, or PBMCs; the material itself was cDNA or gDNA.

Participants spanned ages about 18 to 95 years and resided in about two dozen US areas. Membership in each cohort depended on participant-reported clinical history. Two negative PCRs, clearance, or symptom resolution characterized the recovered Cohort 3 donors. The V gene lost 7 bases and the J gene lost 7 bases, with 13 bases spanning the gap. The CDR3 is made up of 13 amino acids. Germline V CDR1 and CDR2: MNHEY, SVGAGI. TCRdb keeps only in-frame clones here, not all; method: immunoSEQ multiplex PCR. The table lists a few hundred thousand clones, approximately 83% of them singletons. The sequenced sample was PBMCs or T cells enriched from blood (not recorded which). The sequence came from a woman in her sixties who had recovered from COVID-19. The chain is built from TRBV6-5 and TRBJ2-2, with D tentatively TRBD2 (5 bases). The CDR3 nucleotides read TGTGCCAGCACCGATTTTCGGGGCGGGGAGCTGTTTTTT. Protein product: CASTDFRGGELFF.